This T cell receptor (beta chain) was profiled in a study of T cells in Graves' hyperthyroidism and ophthalmopathy. Across the study: Before treatment of any kind, peripheral blood was taken at initial diagnosis. Study results and limitations: Before onset, ophthalmopathy was predicted by the model a median roughly 6.8 months earlier.

Amplification of TCR beta CDR3 regions was performed using RNA transcripts as template. In the first-round RT-PCR of the TCR CDR3, the HTBI primer set was used. Via MiXCR, TCRdb re-called the multiplex PCR reads, giving one row per CDR3 protein. The sample carries approximately 590,000 distinct CDR3 sequences, around 14% recorded once. As regards this clonotype: What it binds is unknown.

Patients between 18 and 65 years old had hyperthyroidism, newly diagnosed and lasting under 2 months. The diagnostic basis comprised clinical symptoms, serum thyroxine and TRAb, thyroid ultrasound and orbital computed tomography. This TCR came from a woman aged 25 to 39 with Graves' hyperthyroidism. Sequencing used blood.

The CDR3 DNA reads as TGTGCCAGCAGTGAAGCCTGGTTCACTGAAGCTTTCTTT. The encoded protein is CASSEAWFTEAFF. This rearrangement joins TRBV25-1 to TRBJ1-1; D unclear. V dropped 2 bases and J dropped 4 bases, with 8 bases sitting between them. CDR3 length equals 13 residues. Per germline, CDR1 MGHDK and CDR2 SYGVNS.